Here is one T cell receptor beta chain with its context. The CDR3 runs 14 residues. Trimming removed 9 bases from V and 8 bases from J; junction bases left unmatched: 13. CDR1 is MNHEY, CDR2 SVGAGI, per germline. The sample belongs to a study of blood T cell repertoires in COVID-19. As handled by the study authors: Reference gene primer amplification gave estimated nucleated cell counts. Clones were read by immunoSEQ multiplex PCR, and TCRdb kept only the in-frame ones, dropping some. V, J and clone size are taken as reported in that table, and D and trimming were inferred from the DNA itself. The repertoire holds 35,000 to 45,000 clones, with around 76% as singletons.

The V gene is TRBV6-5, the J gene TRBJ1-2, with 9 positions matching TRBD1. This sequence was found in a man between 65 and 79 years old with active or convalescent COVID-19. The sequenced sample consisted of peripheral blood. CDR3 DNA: TGTGCCAGTTCCCTGGGACAGGGAGCGTGGGGCTACACCTTC. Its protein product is CASSLGQGAWGYTF.